This TCR beta chain emerged from a study of blood T cell repertoires in COVID-19. Study-level background: Acute-phase and convalescent COVID-19 samples originated in the United States, Italy and Spain. Sources were T cells, B-cell-depleted T cells, or PBMCs; the material itself was cDNA or gDNA.

In the original analysis: It was from reference gene primer amplification that nucleated cell counts were estimated. The table came from immunoSEQ multiplex PCR; TCRdb's copy has only in-frame clones and leaves some out. The DNA gave D and trimming, while V, J and clone size come from that table. The profile shows approximately 230,000 clones, approximately 80% of them singletons. The CDR3 covers 13 residues. Trimming took off 7 bases at V and 6 bases at J, with 12 bases between the two ends. Germline V CDR1 and CDR2: LNHDA, SQIVND (reference sequence). The sequencing sample was made of peripheral blood. The sequence was collected from a man older than 75 with acute or convalescent COVID-19. This chain links TRBV19 with TRBJ1-4; D gene uncertain. Here the CDR3 reads CASNADYYEKLFF. The CDR3 nucleotides read TGTGCCAGTAATGCGGACTACTATGAAAAACTGTTTTTT.